This entry lists 27 T cell receptor beta chains sequenced from one sample in a study of spatial heterogeneity in lung cancer. Time point defined: sample taken at primary tumor resection. These receptors are not linked to any known antigen. In TCRdb, the 5' RACE reads were re-called with MiXCR into one record per CDR3 protein. Altogether 290 or so distinct CDR3 sequences are present, roughly 7.9% being singletons, with the ten largest covering around a quarter. Study outcomes and limitations: Tumor mutation counts were tracked by expanded intratumoral alpha and beta TCR counts.

Material: lung tumor tissue, obtained at surgery. The receptors stem from a female donor with early-stage non-small cell lung cancer.

In its sample, this clonotype ranks as hyperexpanded. Within a library made for alpha chains, this beta chain is off target, and its count is uninformative. The V call is TRBV19, the J call TRBJ2-1; D remains ambiguous. The CDR3 totals 12 residues. The germline V gene has CDR1 LNHDA and CDR2 SQIVND (reference sequence). V lost 0 bases and J lost 7, with 4 bases in between. This CDR3 reads CASSIDFNEQFF. The DNA for the CDR3 is TGTGCCAGTAGTATAGATTTTAATGAGCAGTTCTTC.

This clonotype was seen a few times. A library prepared for alpha chains yielded this beta chain as an off-target read; its size is of little meaning. The chain couples TRBV5-1 to TRBJ2-5; D gene unclear. The germline V gene encodes CDR1 SGHRS and CDR2 YFSETQ. Trimming left V 5 bases short and J 2 bases short, with 13 bases between. The length of the CDR3 is 14 residues. The CDR3 here is CASRVTSTQETQYF. The CDR3 region has the DNA TGCGCCAGCAGGGTCACGTCAACGCAAGAGACCCAGTACTTC. Looking up the rest from reference TRBV5-1 and TRBJ2-5 gives the full variable domain: KAGVTQTPRYLIKTRGQQVTLSCSPISGHRSVSWYQQTPGQGLQFLFEYFSETQRNKGNFPGRFSGRQFSNSRSEMNVSTLELGDSALYLCASRVTSTQETQYFGPGTRLLVL.

This clonotype ranks as large. This beta chain is a stray read from a library made for alpha chains; its abundance is not meaningful. The V call is TRBV6-5, the J call TRBJ2-3; a possible D gene is TRBD1 (6 bases). Per germline, CDR1 MNHEY and CDR2 SVGAGI. CDR3 length equals 14 residues. Trimming took off 7 bases at V and 0 bases at J, with 11 bases between the two ends. This chain's CDR3 is CASKSGQSTDTQYF. Here the CDR3 DNA reads TGTGCCAGCAAGAGTGGACAGAGCACAGATACGCAGTATTTT.

This clonotype has a handful of counts. Because the library targeted alpha chains, this beta chain is an off-target read whose size means little. This CDR3 reads CATRTGDQPQHF. DNA for the CDR3: TGTGCCACCCGGACAGGCGATCAGCCCCAGCATTTT. The chain couples TRBV10-3 to TRBJ1-5, with TRBD1 matching over 7 bases. The V segment lost 10 bases and the J segment 5 bases; nucleotides outside the gene matches: 5. Germline assignment: CDR1 ENHRY and CDR2 SYGVKD. The CDR3 length is 12 residues.

By share, this clonotype ranks as hyperexpanded. In a library made to pick up alpha chains, this beta chain is a stray read with a size that means little. The chain recombines TRBV20-1 with TRBJ2-7; the match to TRBD1 covers 9 bases. The ends lost 8 bases at V and 5 bases at J; junction bases unmatched: 10. The CDR3 consists of 13 residues. Germline lookup yields CDR1 DFQATT and CDR2 SNEGSKA (reference sequence). For the CDR3, the DNA is TGCAGTTCCCATACCGGGACAGGGAACGAGCAGTACTTC. Translating it yields CSSHTGTGNEQYF.

There are a few counts of this clonotype. Because the library targeted alpha chains, this beta chain is an off-target read whose size means little. The chain has TRBV7-4 and TRBJ2-1, with 7 bases that match TRBD1. The V and J ends lost 5 bases and 3 bases, in that order; junction bases with no gene match: 4. The germline gives CDR1 SGHVT, CDR2 SQSDAQ. There are 14 residues in the CDR3. Written as DNA, the CDR3 is TGTGCCAGCAGCCAGAGGGGGCACTACAATGAGCAGTTCTTC. Its translation: CASSQRGHYNEQFF.

This clonotype is judged large (0.1 to 1%). This beta chain is a stray read from a library made for alpha chains; its abundance is not meaningful. The CDR3 DNA follows: TGCAGTGCTAGAGATCCCCAGGGGGGTGTTTTTCTGGAGCAGTACTTC. Its translation: CSARDPQGGVFLEQYF. This chain joins TRBV20-1 and TRBJ2-7; D perhaps matches TRBD1 (7 bases). Deletions cut 0 bases from V and 7 bases from J, with 22 bases between. The germline V gene encodes CDR1 DFQATT and CDR2 SNEGSKA (reference sequence). The CDR3 is 16 amino acids.

This clonotype is labeled hyperexpanded. This beta chain appears as a stray read in a library generated for alpha chains; its size is not informative. V is TRBV11-2 and J is TRBJ2-2, with 7 bases matching TRBD1. Germline V gene sequence: CDR1 SGHAT, CDR2 FQNNGV. The J segment lost 6 bases and the V segment lost 1 base, leaving 2 bases of the junction unmatched. CDR3 length equals 14 residues. This chain's CDR3 is CASSLGQGSGELFF. In DNA, the CDR3 is TGTGCCAGCAGCTTAGGACAGGGCTCCGGGGAGCTGTTTTTT.

As regards this clonotype: A library prepared for alpha chains yielded this beta chain as an off-target read; its size is of little meaning. The chain couples TRBV27 to TRBJ2-7, with D tentatively TRBD2 (5 bases). V was shortened by 4 bases and J by 5 bases, with 12 bases between the two germline ends. Germline-derived CDR1 and CDR2 are MNHEY and SMNVEV (reference sequence). There are 13 residues in the CDR3. The CDR3 DNA is TGTGCCAGCAGTTGGACCTACGGGAACGAGCAGTACTTC. Its translation is CASSWTYGNEQYF.

By share of the sample, this clonotype is large. The library was prepared for alpha chains; this beta chain is a stray read, so its frequency means little. J is TRBJ2-1 and V is TRBV28; 13 nucleotides line up with TRBD2. This CDR3 spans 14 amino acids. From germline, CDR1 is MDHEN and CDR2 SYDVKM. V trimming: 6 bases; J trimming: 4 bases; junction bases outside the gene matches: 0. The CDR3 sequence: CASRGLAGYNEQFF. CDR3 in DNA: TGTGCCAGCAGGGGACTAGCGGGATACAATGAGCAGTTCTTC.

This clonotype counts as large (0.1 to 1%). This beta chain represents an off-target read in a library built for alpha chains; its size is of limited meaning. The gene calls are TRBV7-2 and TRBJ2-5; no definite D call. Trimming cost V 5 bases and J 7 bases, with 14 bases left between them. The CDR3 runs to 13 residues. Per germline, CDR1 SGHTA and CDR2 FQGNSA. CDR3 residues: CASSPARSGTQYF. The CDR3 nucleotides read TGTGCCAGCAGCCCCGCCCGTTCAGGGACCCAGTACTTC.

This clonotype was found once. In a library made to pick up alpha chains, this beta chain is a stray read with a size that means little. The J gene is TRBJ2-3, the V gene TRBV11-2; tentative D call: TRBD2 (7 bases). Trimming removed 6 bases at V and 3 bases at J, with 13 bases between. Per the germline V gene, CDR1 is SGHAT and CDR2 is FQNNGV. The CDR3 totals 14 residues. CDR3 bases: TGTGCCAGCAGACGGGGGGCTGGTACAGATACGCAGTATTTT. Translated, it gives CASRRGAGTDTQYF.

By sample share, this clonotype is hyperexpanded. This beta chain is off target for a library built for alpha chains, so its abundance means little. This chain connects TRBV6-5 to TRBJ2-7, with a possible D match to TRBD1 (5 bases). Trimming pared 2 bases from V and 3 bases from J, leaving 11 bases between. Per the germline V gene, CDR1 is MNHEY and CDR2 is SVGAGI. The CDR3 covers 14 residues. The CDR3 nucleotides read TGTGCCAGCAGTTACGGGGCGGAATTCTACGAGCAGTACTTC. Amino acids: CASSYGAEFYEQYF.

This clonotype was picked up a small number of times. Little can be read into the size of this beta chain, an off-target read in a library designed for alpha chains. J is TRBJ2-5 and V is TRBV2; tentative D call: TRBD2 (5 bases). Germline CDR1 SNHLY, CDR2 FYNNEI. The CDR3 length is 13 residues. V gave up 5 bases and J gave up 5 bases, with 12 bases separating them. CDR3 DNA: TGTGCCAGCAGTAACCAAAGGAGGGAGACCCAGTACTTC. Translation gives CASSNQRRETQYF.

By sample share, this clonotype is large. This beta chain is an off-target read within a library intended for alpha chains, so its frequency means little. J is TRBJ1-4 and V is TRBV28; 8 bases match TRBD1. The CDR3 runs to 14 residues. Unmatched junction bases numbered 7, after V lost 8 bases and J lost 5 bases. The germline V gene encodes CDR1 MDHEN and CDR2 SYDVKM. This CDR3 reads CASGRQGLNEKLFF. The DNA of the CDR3 is TGTGCCAGCGGGCGACAGGGGTTAAATGAAAAACTGTTTTTT. Using reference TRBV28 and TRBJ1-4 for the parts outside the CDR3, the full variable domain is DVKVTQSSRYLVKRTGEKVFLECVQDMDHENMFWYRQDPGLGLRLIYFSYDVKMKEKGDIPEGYSVSREKKERFSLILESASTNQTSMYLCASGRQGLNEKLFFGSGTQLSVL.

This clonotype was counted only a few times. Found in a library prepared for alpha chains, this beta chain is an off-target read, and its abundance has little meaning. The chain carries TRBV7-8 and TRBJ2-2; perhaps D is TRBD1 or TRBD2 (5 bases each). CDR3 length equals 14 residues. Germline lookup yields CDR1 SGHVS and CDR2 FQNEAQ. Deletions cut 5 bases from V and 4 bases from J, with 11 bases between. The CDR3: CASSLGEPTGELFF. CDR3 sequence (DNA): TGTGCCAGCAGCCTAGGGGAGCCCACCGGGGAGCTGTTTTTT.

The sample holds a few counts of this clonotype. This beta chain came through as a stray read in a library set up for alpha chains, and its size says little. This chain joins TRBV28 and TRBJ2-7; TRBD2 aligns across 9 bases. CDR3 size: 13 residues. Germline values: CDR1 MDHEN, CDR2 SYDVKM. V was clipped by 8 bases and J by 0 bases; unmatched bases: 2. The CDR3 sequence is CASASGNSYEQYF. The CDR3 DNA is TGTGCCAGCGCTAGCGGGAACTCCTACGAGCAGTACTTC.

Sample share makes this clonotype large (0.1 to 1%). The size of this beta chain means little, since it is a stray read in a library made for alpha chains. The CDR3 sequence: CASSLIAGAHEQYF. The DNA of the CDR3 is TGTGCCAGCAGTTTAATAGCAGGGGCACACGAGCAGTACTTC. This chain uses TRBV28 with TRBJ2-7; possibly TRBD1 for D (6 bases). Looked up from germline, CDR1 is MDHEN and CDR2 is SYDVKM. V lost 2 bases and J 5 bases, leaving 13 bases between the germline ends. This CDR3 is built from 14 residues.

This clonotype has more than one count but fewer than ten. For a library built for alpha chains, this beta chain is a stray read; little rests on its size. J is TRBJ2-2 and V is TRBV21-1; TRBD2 is the table's D call and was not checked against the DNA. TRBV21-1 is noted as a pseudogene. There are 14 residues in the CDR3. The CDR3 nucleotides are TGTGCCAGCTTTGTGGGCCCGAACACCGGGGAGCTGTTTTTT. This translates into CASFVGPNTGELFF.

In its sample, this clonotype ranks as hyperexpanded. The size of this beta chain means little, since it is a stray read in a library made for alpha chains. This chain uses TRBV28 with TRBJ2-5, with D hard to call. The germline gives CDR1 MDHEN, CDR2 SYDVKM. The CDR3 has 14 residues. Trimming stripped 3 bases from V and 1 base from J, with 9 bases between. CDR3 in DNA: TGTGCCAGCAGTTTTGACCGGTCCCAAGAGACCCAGTACTTC. As protein: CASSFDRSQETQYF.

Within the sample, this clonotype is large. This beta chain slipped into a library made for alpha chains as a stray read, so its size is not meaningful. V is TRBV9 and J is TRBJ2-5, with 7 bases that match TRBD2. The CDR3 contains 14 residues. Germline V gene sequence: CDR1 SGDLS, CDR2 YYNGEE. V shed 3 bases and J 2 bases; nucleotides not matched to a gene: 4. CDR3 protein: CASSEGGGQETQYF. The CDR3, as DNA: TGTGCCAGCAGCGAGGGCGGGGGTCAAGAGACCCAGTACTTC.

A note on this clonotype: This beta chain came through as a stray read in a library set up for alpha chains, and its size says little. V gene TRBV10-3 combines with J gene TRBJ2-7; TRBD1 matches at 7 bases. The CDR3 loop spans 14 amino acids. The ends lost 3 bases at V and 0 bases at J; junction bases unmatched: 2. The germline V gene has CDR1 ENHRY and CDR2 SYGVKD. CDR3: CAISEGTVSYEQYF. Here the CDR3 DNA reads TGTGCCATCAGTGAAGGGACAGTCTCCTACGAGCAGTACTTC.

Sample share makes this clonotype hyperexpanded (1% or more). The library was built for alpha chains, so this beta chain is an off-target read and its size means little. The genes are TRBV6-5 and TRBJ2-5, with D perhaps matching TRBD2 (6 bases). Deletions cut 5 bases from V and 2 bases from J, with 12 bases between. This CDR3 contains 14 residues. The V gene's germline CDR1 is MNHEY and CDR2 SVGAGI. In DNA form, the CDR3 reads TGTGCCAGCAGTCGGGAGCCGGTGCAAGAGACCCAGTACTTC. This translates into CASSREPVQETQYF.

For this clonotype: In a library made to pick up alpha chains, this beta chain is a stray read with a size that means little. The chain recombines TRBV7-9 with TRBJ2-7; D gene unclear. This CDR3 region has 12 residues. From germline, CDR1 is SEHNR and CDR2 FQNEAQ (reference sequence). The V and J ends lost 5 bases and 6 bases respectively, with 11 bases between them. CDR3 loop: CASSRAASEQYF. The CDR3, as DNA: TGTGCCAGCAGCAGAGCCGCGAGCGAGCAGTACTTC.

By share of the sample, this clonotype is large. A library made for alpha chains picked up this beta chain off target, so its size means little. V usage is TRBV5-1 and J usage is TRBJ2-3; 10 nucleotides align to TRBD1. V trimming: 3 bases; J trimming: 4 bases; junction bases outside the gene matches: 2. The germline CDR1 and CDR2 sequences are SGHRS and YFSETQ. The CDR3 runs 14 residues. The CDR3 is CASSWGQGPDTQYF. CDR3 in DNA: TGCGCCAGCAGCTGGGGACAGGGGCCAGATACGCAGTATTTT.

Concerning this clonotype itself: This beta chain is a stray read from a library made for alpha chains; its abundance is not meaningful. This chain joins TRBV20-1 and TRBJ2-7, with 7 positions matching TRBD1. V lost 3 bases, J lost 3 bases, and 8 bases stayed unmatched. CDR3 length: 14 amino acids. The germline gives CDR1 DFQATT, CDR2 SNEGSKA (reference sequence). DNA for the CDR3: TGCAGTGCTAGTGGCCAGGGGGATATCTACGAGCAGTACTTC. It specifies CSASGQGDIYEQYF.

By sample share, this clonotype is large. In a library made to pick up alpha chains, this beta chain is a stray read with a size that means little. The rearrangement uses TRBV27 and TRBJ2-7; 7 bases line up with TRBD1. The junction had 4 bases not matched to a gene; V was cut back by 6 bases and J by 2 bases. The CDR3 has 13 amino acids. Germline V gene lookup returns CDR1 MNHEY and CDR2 SMNVEV (reference sequence). CDR3 in DNA: TGTGCCAGCAGCCGTGGGACAGCCTACGAGCAGTACTTC. Translated, it gives CASSRGTAYEQYF.